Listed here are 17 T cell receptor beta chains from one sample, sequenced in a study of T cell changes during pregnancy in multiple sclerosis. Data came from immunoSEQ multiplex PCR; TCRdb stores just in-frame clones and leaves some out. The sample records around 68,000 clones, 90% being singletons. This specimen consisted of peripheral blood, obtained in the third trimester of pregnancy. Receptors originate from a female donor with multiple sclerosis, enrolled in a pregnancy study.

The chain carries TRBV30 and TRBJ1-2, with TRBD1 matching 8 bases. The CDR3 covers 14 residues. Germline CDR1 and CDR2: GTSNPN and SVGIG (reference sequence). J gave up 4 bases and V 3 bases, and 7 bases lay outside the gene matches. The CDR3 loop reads CAWRRTGSGYGYTF. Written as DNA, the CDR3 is TGTGCCTGGAGGAGGACAGGGTCCGGCTATGGCTACACCTTC.

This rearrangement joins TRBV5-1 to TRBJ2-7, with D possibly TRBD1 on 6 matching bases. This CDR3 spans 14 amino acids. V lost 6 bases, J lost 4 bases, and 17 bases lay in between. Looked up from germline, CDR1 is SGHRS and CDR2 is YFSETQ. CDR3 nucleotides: TGCGCCAGCACCGGTGGGCAGGGGTTTTACGAGCAGTACTTC. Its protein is CASTGGQGFYEQYF. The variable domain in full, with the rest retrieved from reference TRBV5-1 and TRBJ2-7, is KAGVTQTPRYLIKTRGQQVTLSCSPISGHRSVSWYQQTPGQGLQFLFEYFSETQRNKGNFPGRFSGRQFSNSRSEMNVSTLELGDSALYLCASTGGQGFYEQYFGPGTRLTVT.

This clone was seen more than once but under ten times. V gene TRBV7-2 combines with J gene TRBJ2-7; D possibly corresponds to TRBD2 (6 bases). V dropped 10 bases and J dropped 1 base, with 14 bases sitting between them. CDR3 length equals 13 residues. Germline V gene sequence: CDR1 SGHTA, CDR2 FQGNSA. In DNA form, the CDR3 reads TGTGCCACGACTCCAGGGAGGTCCTACGAGCAGTACTTC. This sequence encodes CATTPGRSYEQYF. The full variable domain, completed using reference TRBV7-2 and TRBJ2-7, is GAGVSQSPSNKVTEKGKDVELRCDPISGHTALYWYRQSLGQGLEFLIYFQGNSAPDKSGLPSDRFSAERTGGSVSTLTIQRTQQEDSAVYLCATTPGRSYEQYFGPGTRLTVT.

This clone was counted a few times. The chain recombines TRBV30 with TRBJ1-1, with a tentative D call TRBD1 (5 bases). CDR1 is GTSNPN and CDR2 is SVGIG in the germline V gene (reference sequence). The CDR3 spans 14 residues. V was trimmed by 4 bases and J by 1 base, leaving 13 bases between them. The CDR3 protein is CAWNSETANTEAFF. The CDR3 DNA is TGTGCCTGGAACTCTGAGACAGCGAACACTGAAGCTTTCTTT.

The CDR3 DNA sequence: TGTGCCAGCAGCTTGTTAGGAGTTGGAGTGACCCTGATCACAGATACGCAGTATTTT. As protein: CASSLLGVGVTLITDTQYF. This chain uses TRBV5-6 with TRBJ2-3; D is undetermined. CDR3 length: 19 amino acids. Trimming left V 1 base short and J 2 bases short, with 23 bases between. CDR1 is SGHDT and CDR2 is YYEEEE in the germline V gene.

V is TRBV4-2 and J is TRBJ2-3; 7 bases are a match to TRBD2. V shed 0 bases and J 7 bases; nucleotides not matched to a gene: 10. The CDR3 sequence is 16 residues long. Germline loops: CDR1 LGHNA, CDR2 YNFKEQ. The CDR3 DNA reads TGTGCCAGCAGCCAAGAATTGTTCCTAGCGGCCTATACGCAGTATTTT. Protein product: CASSQELFLAAYTQYF.

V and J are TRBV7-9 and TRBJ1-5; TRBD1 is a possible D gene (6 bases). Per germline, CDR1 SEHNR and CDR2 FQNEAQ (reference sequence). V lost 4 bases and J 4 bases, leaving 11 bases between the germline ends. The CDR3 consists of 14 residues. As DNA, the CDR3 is TGTGCCAGCAGCTCGGGACACCTAAATCAGCCCCAGCATTTT. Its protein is CASSSGHLNQPQHF.

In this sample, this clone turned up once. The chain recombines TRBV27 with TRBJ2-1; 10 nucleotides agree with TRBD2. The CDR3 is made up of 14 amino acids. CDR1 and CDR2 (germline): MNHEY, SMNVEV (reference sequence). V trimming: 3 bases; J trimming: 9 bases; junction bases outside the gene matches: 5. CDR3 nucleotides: TGTGCCAGCAGTTTTGCTAGCGGGGGAACTGAGCAGTTCTTC. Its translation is CASSFASGGTEQFF.

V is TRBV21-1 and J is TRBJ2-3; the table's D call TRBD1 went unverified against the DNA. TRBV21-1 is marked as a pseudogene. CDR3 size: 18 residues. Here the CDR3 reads CASSKEVRGPLSTDTQYF. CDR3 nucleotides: TGTGCCAGCAGCAAAGAGGTCAGGGGGCCCCTTAGCACAGATACGCAGTATTTT.

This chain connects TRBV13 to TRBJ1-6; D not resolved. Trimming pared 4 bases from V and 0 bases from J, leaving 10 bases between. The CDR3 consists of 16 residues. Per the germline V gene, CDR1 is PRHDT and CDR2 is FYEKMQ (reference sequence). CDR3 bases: TGTGCCAGCAGCTCTGGGAGGGTCTCCTATAATTCACCCCTCCACTTT. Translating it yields CASSSGRVSYNSPLHF.

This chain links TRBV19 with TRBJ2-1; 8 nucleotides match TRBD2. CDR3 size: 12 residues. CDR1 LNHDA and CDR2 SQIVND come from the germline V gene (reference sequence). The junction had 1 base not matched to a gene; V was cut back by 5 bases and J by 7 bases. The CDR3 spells CASSPSGNEQFF. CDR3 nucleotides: TGTGCCAGTAGTCCTAGCGGGAATGAGCAGTTCTTC. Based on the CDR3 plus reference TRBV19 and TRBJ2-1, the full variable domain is DGGITQSPKYLFRKEGQNVTLSCEQNLNHDAMYWYRQDPGQGLRLIYYSQIVNDFQKGDIAEGYSVSREKKESFPLTVTSAQKNPTAFYLCASSPSGNEQFFGPGTRLTVL.

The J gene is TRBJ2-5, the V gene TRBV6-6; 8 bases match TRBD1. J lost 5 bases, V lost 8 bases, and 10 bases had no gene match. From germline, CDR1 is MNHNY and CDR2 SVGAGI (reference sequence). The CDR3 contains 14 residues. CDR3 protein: CASELPTGDETQYF. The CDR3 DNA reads TGTGCCAGCGAGCTTCCGACAGGGGACGAGACCCAGTACTTC.

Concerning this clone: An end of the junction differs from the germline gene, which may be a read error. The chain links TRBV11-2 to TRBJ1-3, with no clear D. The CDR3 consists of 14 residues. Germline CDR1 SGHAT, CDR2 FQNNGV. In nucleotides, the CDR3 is TGTGCCAGCAACAGTCTCGCGGGCTCCCCGGGCCATCATTTT. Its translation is CASNSLAGSPGHHF.

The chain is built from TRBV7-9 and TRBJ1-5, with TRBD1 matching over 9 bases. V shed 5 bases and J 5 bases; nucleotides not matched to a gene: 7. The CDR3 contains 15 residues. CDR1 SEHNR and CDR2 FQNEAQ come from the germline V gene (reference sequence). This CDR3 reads CASSVGTGRDQPQHF. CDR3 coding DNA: TGTGCCAGCAGCGTAGGGACAGGGAGGGATCAGCCCCAGCATTTT. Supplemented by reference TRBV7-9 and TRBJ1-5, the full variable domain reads DTGVSQNPRHKITKRGQNVTFRCDPISEHNRLYWYRQTLGQGPEFLTYFQNEAQLEKSRLLSDRFSAERPKGSFSTLEIQRTEQGDSAMYLCASSVGTGRDQPQHFGDGTRLSIL.

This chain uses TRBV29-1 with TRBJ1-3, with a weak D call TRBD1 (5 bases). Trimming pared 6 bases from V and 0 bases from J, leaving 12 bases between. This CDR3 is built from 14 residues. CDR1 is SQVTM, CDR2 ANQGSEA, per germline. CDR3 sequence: CSVRWGGSGNTIYF. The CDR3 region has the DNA TGCAGCGTCCGTTGGGGGGGCTCTGGAAACACCATATATTTT.

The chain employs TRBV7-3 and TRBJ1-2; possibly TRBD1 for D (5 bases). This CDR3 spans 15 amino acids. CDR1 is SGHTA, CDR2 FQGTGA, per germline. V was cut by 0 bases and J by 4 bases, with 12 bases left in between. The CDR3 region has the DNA TGTGCCAGCAGCTTAACGGTCGGGCAGGGCTATGGCTACACCTTC. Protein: CASSLTVGQGYGYTF.

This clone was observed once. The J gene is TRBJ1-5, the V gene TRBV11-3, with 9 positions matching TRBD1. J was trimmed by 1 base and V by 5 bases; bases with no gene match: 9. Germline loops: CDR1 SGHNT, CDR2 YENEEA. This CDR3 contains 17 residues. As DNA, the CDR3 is TGTGCCAGCAGCACAATCCGGACAGGGGAGAGCAATCAGCCCCAGCATTTT. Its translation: CASSTIRTGESNQPQHF.